Listed here are 32 T cell receptor beta chains from one sample, sequenced in a study of T cell clonality in common variable immunodeficiency. TCRdb keeps only in-frame clones here, not all; method: immunoSEQ multiplex PCR. The sample lists roughly 55,000 clones, none appearing once, the ten largest making up 5.4%. Sequenced input: peripheral blood mononuclear cells. Every receptor here comes from a person aged 18 to 70 in good health.

To note about this clone: The read finishes 3 residues shy of the CDR3 end, and the germline J gene is used to complete it. The rearrangement uses TRBV5-4 and TRBJ2-7; possible D gene TRBD2, 6 bases. This CDR3 spans 14 amino acids. CDR1 and CDR2 (germline): SGHNT, YYREEE (reference sequence). V lost 2 bases and J lost 6, with 15 bases in between. The part of the CDR3 DNA that was read is TGTGCCAGCAGCTTTCCGGGACCAGCGGGCGAG. It encodes CASSFPGPAGE. The full-length CDR3 reads as CASSFPGPAGEQYF.

This clone was detected ten times or more. The read is 3 residues too short to cover the CDR3 end, so that end is filled in from the germline J gene. V usage is TRBV7-9 and J usage is TRBJ2-5; D remains unclear. Germline V gives CDR1 SEHNR, CDR2 FQNEAQ (reference sequence). The CDR3 contains 12 residues. V shed 5 bases and J shed 0 bases, with 4 bases lying between them. The chain's CDR3 is CASSQNQETQYF. The CDR3 DNA, read in part, is TGTGCCAGCAGCCAAAACCAAGAGACC.

This clone was recorded at least ten times. The read ends 3 residues early relative to the CDR3; the germline J gene fills the gap. V and J are TRBV18 and TRBJ1-1; D is unclear. Deletions cut 4 bases from V and 1 base from J, with 4 bases between. CDR1 and CDR2 from the germline V gene are KGHSH and LQKENI. CDR3 size: 12 residues. The CDR3 bases that were read are TGTGCCAGCTCACAGGGGAACACTGAA. Protein sequence: CASSQGNTE. In full, the CDR3 reads CASSQGNTEAFF.

This clone was seen many times. The CDR3 is cut off 3 residues early in the read; its end comes from the germline J gene. The chain links TRBV2 to TRBJ1-1; 7 nucleotides agree with TRBD1. The CDR3 has 14 residues. CDR1 and CDR2 (germline): SNHLY, FYNNEI. The V segment lost 5 bases and the J segment 4 bases; nucleotides outside the gene matches: 7. The CDR3 protein is CASSSDRPSTEAFF. The sequenced CDR3 bases are TGTGCCAGCAGTTCGGACAGGCCGAGCACTGAA.

This clone was counted at least ten times. The DNA read from the CDR3 is TGTGCCAGCAGCTTAGATAGGGGTCCCTCCTACGAG. Protein: CASSLDRGPSYE. The entire CDR3 protein reads CASSLDRGPSYEQYF. The rearrangement joins TRBV7-6 to TRBJ2-7; D possibly corresponds to TRBD1 (5 bases). The CDR3 end is not reached by the read, which stops 3 residues before it; the germline J gene fills it in. V was trimmed by 1 base and J by 0 bases, leaving 10 bases between them. This CDR3 comprises 15 residues. Germline V gives CDR1 SGHVS, CDR2 FNYEAQ.

This clone was counted at least ten times. Read sequence stops 3 residues before the CDR3 end, and the germline J gene provides the missing end. The genes are TRBV4-2 and TRBJ1-1, with 7 bases aligning to TRBD1. Trimming removed 3 bases from V and 3 bases from J; junction bases left unmatched: 10. CDR1 LGHNA and CDR2 YNFKEQ come from the germline V gene. CDR3 size: 16 residues. The CDR3 reads CASSQETGVEDTEAFF. The DNA read from the CDR3 is TGTGCCAGCAGCCAGGAAACAGGGGTGGAGGACACTGAA.

Ten or more counts support this clone. The CDR3 region is CASSMTSTYTDTQYF. Partial CDR3 DNA: TGTGCCAGTAGTATGACTAGCACGTACACAGATACG. The genes are TRBV19 and TRBJ2-3; 7 bases line up with TRBD2. The DNA ends 3 residues before the CDR3 does, and the rest of the CDR3 is filled in from the germline J gene. Trimming took 3 bases from V and 2 from J; bases not matched to a gene: 5. The germline V gene encodes CDR1 LNHDA and CDR2 SQIVND (reference sequence). The CDR3 spans 15 residues.

Many counts were recorded for this clone. The read falls 3 residues short of the CDR3 end, and the missing part is taken from the germline J gene. This chain joins TRBV19 and TRBJ1-3; D unclear. CDR3 length: 15 residues. Germline lookup yields CDR1 LNHDA and CDR2 SQIVND (reference sequence). Trimming removed 0 bases at V and 1 base at J, with 7 bases between. The sequenced part of the CDR3 DNA is TGTGCCAGTAGTATAGAACGGGGATCTGGAAACACC. It is translated as CASSIERGSGNT. The whole CDR3 sequence is CASSIERGSGNTIYF.

This clone was counted ten times or more. Sequencing ends 3 residues short of the CDR3 end; the germline J gene provides the rest. This sequence joins TRBV13 and TRBJ1-2, with 8 bases lining up with TRBD1. This CDR3 spans 15 amino acids. Germline V lookup: CDR1 PRHDT, CDR2 FYEKMQ (reference sequence). The ends lost 5 bases at V and 4 bases at J; junction bases unmatched: 9. The DNA read from the CDR3 is TGTGCCAGCAGCGTCTCGACAGGGGCTGGCTATGGC. This translates into CASSVSTGAGYG. Given in full, the CDR3 is CASSVSTGAGYGYTF.

At least ten counts were recorded for this clone. The read halts 3 residues ahead of the CDR3 end, with the missing end drawn from the germline J gene. V is TRBV27 and J is TRBJ2-1; 9 bases are a match to TRBD2. Germline V gene data show CDR1 as MNHEY and CDR2 as SMNVEV (reference sequence). The CDR3 runs 15 residues. J gave up 7 bases and V 5 bases, and 9 bases lay outside the gene matches. The sequenced part of the CDR3 DNA is TGTGCCAGCAGTGAACGAGCGGGAGGCATAAATGAG. It encodes CASSERAGGINE. The complete CDR3 sequence is CASSERAGGINEQFF.

The sample holds many counts of this clone. The CDR3 extends 3 residues past the end of the read, so its final part is completed from the germline J gene. The rearrangement links TRBV10-3 to TRBJ2-7, with TRBD2 matching 8 bases. Germline loops: CDR1 ENHRY, CDR2 SYGVKD. The CDR3 is 17 residues long. V shed 0 bases and J 3 bases; nucleotides not matched to a gene: 10. The CDR3 bases that were read are TGTGCCATCAGTGAGTCCCGGACTAGCTGGGGATTCTACGAG. Protein: CAISESRTSWGFYE. The full-length CDR3 reads as CAISESRTSWGFYEQYF.

This clone has a count of ten or more. The read ends 3 residues shy of where the CDR3 ends; the end is completed using the germline J gene. The chain recombines TRBV5-4 with TRBJ1-1; 9 bases agree with TRBD1. Germline V gene sequence: CDR1 SGHNT, CDR2 YYREEE (reference sequence). The length of the CDR3 is 14 residues. The V segment lost 5 bases and the J segment 1 base; nucleotides outside the gene matches: 3. The covered CDR3 bases are TGTGCCAGCAGGAAACAGGGGGCGAACACTGAA. Amino acids: CASRKQGANTE. The full-length CDR3 reads as CASRKQGANTEAFF.

The sample holds many counts of this clone. The read terminates 3 residues ahead of where the CDR3 ends, so the germline J gene completes it. The chain recombines TRBV4-1 with TRBJ1-3, with TRBD1 matching over 9 bases. The V segment lost 0 bases and the J segment 7 bases; nucleotides outside the gene matches: 7. The V gene's germline CDR1 is MGHRA and CDR2 YSYEKL. CDR3 length: 16 amino acids. The CDR3 loop is CASSQEIRDRVNTIYF. The covered CDR3 bases are TGCGCCAGCAGCCAAGAAATCCGGGACAGGGTTAACACC.

As to this clone: The observed sequence ends 3 residues before the CDR3 terminus, with the missing tail filled in from the germline J gene. This chain joins TRBV19 and TRBJ2-1; D may be TRBD2 (5 bases). V lost 5 bases and J lost 6, with 17 bases in between. The V gene's germline CDR1 is LNHDA and CDR2 SQIVND (reference sequence). This CDR3 comprises 15 residues. CDR3 protein: CASSLGPGLANEQFF. The DNA read from the CDR3 is TGTGCCAGTAGTCTTGGACCCGGGCTAGCCAATGAG.

This clone was seen at least ten times. The DNA ends 3 residues before the CDR3 does, and the rest of the CDR3 is filled in from the germline J gene. The V gene is TRBV15, the J gene TRBJ2-3; D possibly corresponds to TRBD2 (5 bases). CDR1 LNHNV and CDR2 YYDKDF come from the germline V gene (reference sequence). CDR3 length: 17 residues. The V end lost 0 bases, the J end lost 7 bases, and 20 bases lay between the germline ends. The part of the CDR3 DNA that was read is TGTGCCACCAGCAGAGATCCCCCAGCGGCACCTTTGAATACG. Encoded protein: CATSRDPPAAPLNT. The whole CDR3 sequence is CATSRDPPAAPLNTQYF.

This clone was seen repeatedly, ten times or more. With the read ending 3 residues before the CDR3 end, the germline J gene is used to fill in that end. V usage is TRBV5-1 and J usage is TRBJ2-6; D unclear. In germline, CDR1 is SGHRS, CDR2 YFSETQ. V was pared by 4 bases and J by 0 bases, with 8 bases between. The CDR3 is made up of 15 amino acids. The covered CDR3 bases are TGCGCCAGCAGCCTACTGAGCTCTGGGGCCAACGTC. This gives the protein CASSLLSSGANV. The CDR3, in full, reads CASSLLSSGANVLTF.

This clone was counted ten times or more. The read comes to an end 3 residues before the CDR3 does, leaving the germline J gene to fill in the end. This rearrangement joins TRBV7-2 to TRBJ2-5; 14 nucleotides align to TRBD2. Germline V lookup: CDR1 SGHTA, CDR2 FQGNSA. The CDR3 is made up of 15 amino acids. The CDR3 DNA, read in part, is TGTGCCAGCAGCTCCCAGACTAGCGGGAGGGCCACC. As protein: CASSSQTSGRAT. The CDR3 as a whole reads CASSSQTSGRATQYF.

This clone was counted ten times or more. Coverage ceases 3 residues before the CDR3 finishes, and the germline J gene fills in the end. The rearrangement uses TRBV29-1 and TRBJ2-1, with 12 bases identical to TRBD2. Germline-derived CDR1 and CDR2 are SQVTM and ANQGSEA. This CDR3 comprises 15 residues. The V gene end was trimmed by 5 bases and the J gene end by 2 bases; junction bases not matched to a gene: 4. This CDR3 reads CSVRTSGAPYNEQFF. The sequenced CDR3 bases are TGCAGCGTTCGGACTAGCGGGGCCCCCTACAATGAG.

This clone came up many times. The CDR3 extends 3 residues past the end of the read, so its final part is completed from the germline J gene. The chain links TRBV4-1 to TRBJ1-6; TRBD1 matches 7 bases. Germline trimming cut 1 base from V and 5 bases from J; bases unmatched to any gene: 2. There are 15 residues in the CDR3. Per germline, CDR1 MGHRA and CDR2 YSYEKL. The part of the CDR3 DNA that was read is TGCGCCAGCAGCCAAGGACAGGGTAATAATTCACCC. This sequence encodes CASSQGQGNNSP. The whole CDR3 sequence is CASSQGQGNNSPLHF.

This clone was seen ten or more times. The CDR3 goes on 3 residues after the read ends, and that part is filled in from the germline J gene. This rearrangement joins TRBV6-2 or TRBV6-3 to TRBJ2-7, with D possibly being TRBD1 (6 bases). Germline V lookup: CDR1 MNHEY, CDR2 SVGEGT. This CDR3 is 14 amino acids long. Trimming stripped 6 bases from V and 6 bases from J, with 18 bases between. CDR3 DNA (partial): TGTGCCAGCAGGGGGGCAGGGGCCGCTGGCGAG. Its translation is CASRGAGAAGE. The complete CDR3 reads CASRGAGAAGEQYF.

The table lists this clone with many counts. Coverage ceases 3 residues before the CDR3 finishes, and the germline J gene fills in the end. The V and J genes are TRBV19 and TRBJ2-1; TRBD2 aligns across 8 bases. V shed 3 bases, J shed 6 bases, and the junction held 7 bases outside the gene matches. CDR1 LNHDA and CDR2 SQIVND come from the germline V gene (reference sequence). This CDR3 is 15 amino acids long. This CDR3 is CASSIGLAGTNEQFF. Incomplete CDR3 DNA: TGTGCCAGTAGTATTGGTCTAGCGGGCACCAATGAG.

This clone was detected ten times or more. From the germline J gene comes the end of the CDR3, since the read stops 3 residues before it. The chain joins TRBV7-2 to TRBJ1-5; 7 bases match TRBD1. V lost 4 bases, J lost 4 bases, and 7 bases stayed unmatched. The CDR3 has 15 residues. CDR1 is SGHTA and CDR2 is FQGNSA in the germline V gene. The sequenced CDR3 bases are TGTGCCAGCAGCTACCGTGACAGGGTGAATCAGCCC. As protein: CASSYRDRVNQP. The entire CDR3 is CASSYRDRVNQPQHF.

This clone was counted at least ten times. The sequenced fragment ends 3 residues before the CDR3 boundary, so the rest is inferred from the germline J gene. This chain joins TRBV12-3 or TRBV12-4 and TRBJ2-7; a weak D match, TRBD2 (6 bases). Trimming shortened V by 3 bases and J by 3 bases, and 15 bases separated the two germline ends. CDR3 size: 15 residues. The sequenced CDR3 bases are TGTGCCAGCAGTTTTCGGGAACTAGCTTACTACGAG. Translated: CASSFRELAYYE. The complete CDR3 sequence is CASSFRELAYYEQYF.

This clone was recorded many times. The observed sequence ends 3 residues before the CDR3 terminus, with the missing tail filled in from the germline J gene. The genes are TRBV20-1 and TRBJ2-3; TRBD2 is a possible D gene (5 bases). The CDR3 extends over 16 amino acids. V was pared by 1 base and J by 5 bases, with 19 bases between. The germline V gene encodes CDR1 DFQATT and CDR2 SNEGSKA (reference sequence). Incomplete CDR3 DNA: TGCAGTGCTAGAGGGCCGAGCGGAAAGGTTTTAGATACG. It translates to CSARGPSGKVLDT. Given in full, the CDR3 is CSARGPSGKVLDTQYF.

This clone came up many times. Read data end 3 residues before the CDR3 end; the end is taken from the germline J gene. The genes are TRBV29-1 and TRBJ2-5; TRBD2 matches at 9 bases. This CDR3 spans 14 amino acids. The V gene's germline CDR1 is SQVTM and CDR2 ANQGSEA. With V trimmed by 4 bases and J by 5 bases, 8 bases remained unmatched. The CDR3 sequence is CSVGASGVRETQYF. The covered CDR3 bases are TGCAGCGTTGGGGCTAGCGGGGTTCGGGAGACC.

This clone was recorded many times. Coverage ceases 3 residues before the CDR3 finishes, and the germline J gene fills in the end. The chain has TRBV18 and TRBJ1-4, with TRBD1 matching over 9 bases. This CDR3 contains 16 residues. V was pared by 3 bases and J by 8 bases, with 10 bases of the junction left unmatched. Germline CDR1 reads KGHSH; CDR2 reads LQKENI. The CDR3 DNA, read in part, is TGTGCCAGCTCACCGAATACAGGGGGCAGGAGAGAAAAA. Its protein is CASSPNTGGRREK. The full CDR3 protein reads CASSPNTGGRREKLFF. Supplemented by reference TRBV18 and TRBJ1-4, the full variable domain reads NAGVMQNPRHLVRRRGQEARLRCSPMKGHSHVYWYRQLPEEGLKFMVYLQKENIIDESGMPKERFSAEFPKEGPSILRIQQVVRGDSAAYFCASSPNTGGRREKLFFGSGTQLSVL.

This clone was detected many times. Read sequence stops 3 residues before the CDR3 end, and the germline J gene provides the missing end. J is TRBJ2-7 and V is TRBV2; TRBD1 aligns across 10 bases. Germline-derived CDR1 and CDR2 are SNHLY and FYNNEI. The CDR3 runs to 14 residues. The J segment lost 1 base and the V segment lost 8 bases, leaving 5 bases of the junction unmatched. CDR3 sequence reads: CASSRDRGSYEQYF. The CDR3 bases that were read are TGTGCCAGCTCCCGGGACAGGGGTTCCTACGAG.

The table lists this clone with many counts. Sequencing ends 3 residues short of the CDR3 end; the germline J gene provides the rest. This chain joins TRBV10-3 and TRBJ2-5; perhaps TRBD1 as D (6 bases). This CDR3 contains 16 residues. The germline V and J ends were trimmed by 4 bases and 0 bases, with 15 bases remaining between them. Germline lookup yields CDR1 ENHRY and CDR2 SYGVKD. CDR3 DNA, as far as it was read: TGTGCCATCAGTGGAGTAGCGCAGGGGTACCAAGAGACC. It yields the protein CAISGVAQGYQET. The CDR3, in full, reads CAISGVAQGYQETQYF.

This clone came up many times. The observed sequence ends 3 residues before the CDR3 terminus, with the missing tail filled in from the germline J gene. The chain uses TRBV2 and TRBJ2-2; 12 nucleotides line up with TRBD1. Germline lookup yields CDR1 SNHLY and CDR2 FYNNEI. Germline trimming cut 8 bases from V and 7 bases from J; bases unmatched to any gene: 11. The CDR3 has 16 amino acids. CDR3 sequence reads: CASLTGQGAVYGELFF. The CDR3 DNA, read in part, is TGTGCCAGCCTAACGGGACAGGGGGCGGTATACGGGGAG.

This clone was seen at least ten times. The read ends 3 residues before the CDR3 terminus; that terminus is restored from the germline J gene. The chain has TRBV7-3 and TRBJ2-6; D call uncertain. This CDR3 comprises 14 residues. Per the germline V gene, CDR1 is SGHTA and CDR2 is FQGTGA. V was pared by 5 bases and J by 0 bases, with 5 bases between. CDR3 DNA, as far as it was read: TGTGCCAGCAGCCCCAACTCTGGGGCCAACGTC. This encodes CASSPNSGANV. The full CDR3 is CASSPNSGANVLTF.

At least ten counts were recorded for this clone. The DNA ends 3 residues before the CDR3 does, and the rest of the CDR3 is filled in from the germline J gene. V and J are TRBV5-1 and TRBJ2-1; the match to TRBD2 covers 8 bases. Germline CDR1 is SGHRS and CDR2 is YFSETQ. The CDR3 has 16 amino acids. V dropped 1 base and J dropped 4; count of bases not matched to a gene: 7. Incomplete CDR3 DNA: TGCGCCAGCAGCTTGCTCGCGGGAGGATCTTACAATGAG. This codes for CASSLLAGGSYNE. The CDR3 in its entirety is CASSLLAGGSYNEQFF.

In this sample, this clone turned up a few times. The CDR3 extends 3 residues past the end of the read, so its final part is completed from the germline J gene. The V call is TRBV18, the J call TRBJ2-5, with 8 bases matching TRBD2. Trimming at V came to 6 bases and at J to 3 bases, leaving 6 bases not matched to a gene. Germline CDR1 and CDR2: KGHSH and LQKENI. The CDR3 runs to 14 residues. CDR3 loop: CASSAGGVEETQYF. CDR3 DNA, as far as it was read: TGTGCCAGCTCGGCGGGGGGTGTAGAAGAGACC.